This paragraph covers one T cell receptor beta chain sequence. The antigen is unknown. The data originate from a study of post-analysis software for immune sequencing data. Whole-study results and caveats: TRBV5-6, TRBV5-1 and TRBV20-1 belonged to a set of about five TRBV segments that were more frequent in patients than controls. Among multiple sclerosis patients, normalized Chao1 diversity was significantly below that of controls.

Unique molecular identifiers were carried by the TCR beta cDNA libraries. Out of roughly 0.85 to 11 million T cells, a few hundred thousand cDNA molecules were generated. TCRdb fed the PCR reads into MiXCR, producing one record per CDR3 protein. The table records about 430,000 distinct CDR3 sequences, 39% of them present only once. This CDR3 region has 13 residues. In germline, CDR1 is SEHNR, CDR2 FQNEAQ (reference sequence). V was clipped by 6 bases and J by 6 bases; unmatched bases: 4. The specimen was blood. The origin of this receptor is a girl aged 2 to 9 with multiple sclerosis. This chain uses TRBV7-9 with TRBJ1-5; TRBD1 matches 8 bases. CDR3: CASSPQGAQPQHF. CDR3 in DNA: TGTGCCAGCAGTCCCCAGGGGGCTCAGCCCCAGCATTTT.